The sequence of this T cell receptor beta chain was determined in a study of Ad26.COV2.S vaccination and SARS-CoV-2 variants. Sequenced by immunoSEQ multiplex PCR; TCRdb stores in-frame clones only, minus some. The repertoire consists of about 350,000 clones, with around 89% occurring once and the leading ten covering just under 5%. This CDR3 region has 17 residues. Germline CDR1 is LGHNA and CDR2 is YSLEER. Trimming cost V 1 base and J 4 bases, with 16 bases left between them. Study conclusions and caveats: Possibly, TCR breadth and depth analyses underestimated total T cell responses. Relative to placebo recipients, vaccine recipients exhibited elevated spike-specific TCR breadth.

As for this clone: Its antigen remains unidentified.

Treatment here: over 15 received Ad26.COV2.S at low or high dose, single or two shots; about five received placebo; per-sample allocation not given. The study sampled participants on day 63 after the first vaccine or placebo injection. The rearrangement uses TRBV4-3 and TRBJ2-2, with D possibly being TRBD2 (7 bases). The sequence came from a person between 18 and 65 years old who received the Ad26.COV2.S COVID-19 vaccine or a placebo. Here the sequenced sample was peripheral blood, taken in a trial of Ad26.COV2.S vaccine versus placebo. CDR3 amino acids: CASSQGRGAQGTGELFF. The CDR3 DNA reads TGCGCCAGCAGCCAAGGCCGGGGGGCGCAAGGCACCGGGGAGCTGTTTTTT.